This T cell receptor beta chain was identified in a study of cytomegalovirus exposure and HLA in healthy donors. Findings and caveats of the study: A cluster of highly shared sequence variants was likely a sequencing artifact. Previous analysis showed most TCR beta V segments were productive about 90% or about 30% of the time. CMV serostatus stood as the only immune exposure information on hand.

The PCR employed 60 Vbeta primers together with 13 Jbeta primers. Libraries were prepared by immunoSEQ multiplex PCR; TCRdb keeps only in-frame clonotypes and omits some of them. The top ten clones hold 1% of a sample with 150,000 to 200,000 clones, roughly 79% of them seen once. The ends lost 0 bases at V and 7 bases at J; junction bases unmatched: 12. CDR3 size: 16 residues. Per germline, CDR1 SGHRS and CDR2 YFSETQ. A note on this clone: Its antigen remains unidentified.

Sequenced input: PBMCs. This TCR was sampled from a woman in her forties in good health and CMV-seronegative. The chain has TRBV5-1 and TRBJ2-7, with 8 positions matching TRBD2. The chain's CDR3 is CASSLGAGAASREQYF. The CDR3 coding sequence is TGCGCCAGCAGCTTGGGAGCGGGAGCTGCCTCGAGGGAGCAGTACTTC.